This note documents a single T cell receptor beta chain sequence. No antigen is known for it. The CDR3 extends over 13 amino acids. Germline V gene lookup returns CDR1 SQVTM and CDR2 ANQGSEA. The trim removed 2 bases at V and 5 bases at J, leaving 3 bases unmatched. RNA extraction and reverse transcription yielded cDNA as sequencing template. Produced via immunoSEQ multiplex PCR; TCRdb's table is partial and in-frame only. The table shows a few hundred thousand clones, with 67% occurring only once. The record originates from a study of CD8+ T cells in alopecia areata. Whole-study context: Oral tofacitinib, 5 to 10 mg twice daily, was given in an open-label trial.

Patients with alopecia areata provided lesional scalp punch biopsies as well as peripheral blood. Points from the study as a whole: Scalp samples also contribute reads from the resident alphabeta T cells found in normal skin.

The rearrangement links TRBV29-1 to TRBJ1-1; 9 bases align to TRBD1. The specimen was CD4+ T cells sorted from blood, collected at week 0. This clonotype originated in a human donor with alopecia areata. This CDR3 reads CSVERDRVTEAFF. The CDR3, as DNA: TGCAGCGTTGAAAGGGACAGGGTAACTGAAGCTTTCTTT.